The text below deals with one TCR beta chain. These data are taken from a study of CD8 T cells in Susac syndrome. RNA amounts of 0.5 to 1 ug underwent reverse transcription with random hexamers. Coverage of TCR beta CDR3 amplification by immunoSEQ multiplex PCR extended to 54 Vbeta and 13 Jbeta. In TCRdb, the immunoSEQ multiplex PCR reads were re-called with MiXCR into one record per CDR3 protein. Found here are around 140,000 distinct CDR3 sequences, approximately 93% of them singletons; the top ten hold 0.075% to 0.09%. Trimming pared 5 bases from V and 4 bases from J, leaving 8 bases between. There are 12 residues in the CDR3.

The TCR sequence derives from a human donor in good health. The specimen was CD4+ T cells from PBMCs. V usage is TRBV12-3 or TRBV12-4 and J usage is TRBJ1-2; D might be TRBD1 (5 bases). The CDR3 nucleotides are TGTGCCAGCAGTCCTGGGGGCTATGGCTACACCTTC. It yields the protein CASSPGGYGYTF.